Sequencing of this TCR beta chain was carried out in a study of blood T cells in healthy people across ages (dated by TCRdb to about 2015). In the study overall: In model experiments, template switching captured roughly one uniquely barcoded TCR beta cDNA molecule for every two T cells. Age-related changes in TCR beta repertoire diversity were measured in the study by deep sequencing normalized with unique cDNA molecular identifiers. The donors were divided into four age groups: young (average roughly 17 years), middle-aged (about 39), aged (around 59) and long-lived (about 80). To avoid experimental bias, donors of different ages were distributed randomly across sequencing lanes. The study analyzed two additional independent replicas of 1 million unique cDNA reads from the same blood draw for two donors, one aged 18 to 29 and one aged 80 or older. What the research found in general, with its limitations: Observed TCR beta diversity correlated strongly with the percentage of naive T cells measured by flow cytometry. Estimates of total diversity based on one million sequenced T cells were regarded as lower bounds and as underestimates. Because the CMV infection status of the donors was unknown, age-related changes in expanded clonotypes may potentially have been confounded. Compared with the aged group, the long-lived group had more naive CD4+ T cells, fewer expanded clones and increased TCR diversity, a pattern suggesting age selection. Observed TCR beta diversity per million T cells fell roughly linearly with age, and a significant reduction was already apparent by age around 39. Since profiling was done on bulk unsorted PBMCs, naive and antigen-experienced compartments could not be conclusively compared.

The roughly 42 donors, aged about 6 to 95 years, were systemically healthy Caucasian individuals from Russia. Around 10 milliliters of peripheral blood were collected from each donor into EDTA-treated Vacutainer tubes. Ficoll-Paque density-gradient centrifugation was used to isolate PBMCs, with at least 6.5 million per sample. Total RNA was extracted from PBMCs with Trizol reagent, with at least 6 micrograms obtained per sample. For every donor, flow cytometry on a PBMC aliquot measured the percentage of naive CD45RAhigh/CD27high T cells. As regards this clonotype: Its antigen is still unknown. Base qualities are not recorded, but no much larger clone differs from it by a single base.

The library was obtained by 5' RACE. A second roughly 6 to 11 cycle PCR used a sample-barcoded 5' primer and a J-beta primer mix. A unique molecular identifier was introduced onto each TCR beta cDNA molecule by a template-switch 5' adaptor carrying 12 random nucleotides. At least 3 million CDR3-containing paired-end reads were obtained from each sample. The Mint cDNA synthesis kit, primed by a TRBC-specific oligonucleotide, was used to synthesize first-strand cDNA from all RNA. Following uracil-DNA glycosylase treatment, all cDNA underwent a first 18-cycle PCR with the universal primers M1SS and BC2_uni_R. From the authors' description of their analysis: Each sample was normalized by randomly selecting 1 million high-quality reads, each carrying a distinct molecular identifier. Instead of being binned into consensus sequences, reads that shared molecular identifiers were thrown out. MiTCR, run with a Q25 quality threshold and the strictest error-elimination algorithm, handled CDR3 identification, clonotype clustering and error correction. A nonparametric unseen species model with Euler transformation was used to estimate a lower bound on total TCR beta diversity. TCRdb passed the public sequencing reads through fastp at Q25 and MiXCR, retaining productive beta sequences. CDR3 protein duplicates are merged, each entry listing the most common genes and DNA. These V and J calls are TCRdb output, not the study's own analysis. This sample holds approximately 2,000,000 distinct CDR3 sequences; about two fifths were observed only once. About 21% of the sample is taken by the ten largest.

The sample was blood. The source is a human donor in good health.

The CDR3 protein sequence reads: CASSQDPSGGRNEQFF. In nucleotide form, the sequence is TGCGCCAGCAGCCAAGACCCTAGCGGGGGACGGAATGAGCAGTTCTTC. The chain is made from TRBV4-1 and TRBJ2-1; 10 central nucleotides agree with TRBD2. The germline V gene encodes CDR1 MGHRA and CDR2 YSYEKL. After removal of 0 bases from V and 7 bases from J, the junction retains 6 bases not matched to a gene. Inclusive of the bounding cysteine and phenylalanine, the CDR3 is 16 residues long. Only the CDR3 portion is preserved as DNA: 48 bases, with reading frame beginning at the first base.